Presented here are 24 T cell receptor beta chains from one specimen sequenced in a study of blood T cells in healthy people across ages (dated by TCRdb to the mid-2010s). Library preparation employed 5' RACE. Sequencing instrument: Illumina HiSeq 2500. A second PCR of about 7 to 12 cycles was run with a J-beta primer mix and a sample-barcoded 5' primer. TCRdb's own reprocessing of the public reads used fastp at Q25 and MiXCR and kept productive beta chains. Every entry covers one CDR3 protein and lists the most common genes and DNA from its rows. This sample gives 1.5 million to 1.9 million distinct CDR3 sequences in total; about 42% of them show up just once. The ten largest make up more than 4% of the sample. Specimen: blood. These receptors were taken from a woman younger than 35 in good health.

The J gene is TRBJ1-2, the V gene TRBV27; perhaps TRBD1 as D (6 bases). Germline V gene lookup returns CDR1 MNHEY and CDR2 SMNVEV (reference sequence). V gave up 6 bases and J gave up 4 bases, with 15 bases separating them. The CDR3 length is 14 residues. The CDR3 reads CASRSRGTCYGYTF. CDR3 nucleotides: TGTGCCAGCAGGAGCCGCGGGACATGCTATGGCTACACCTTC.

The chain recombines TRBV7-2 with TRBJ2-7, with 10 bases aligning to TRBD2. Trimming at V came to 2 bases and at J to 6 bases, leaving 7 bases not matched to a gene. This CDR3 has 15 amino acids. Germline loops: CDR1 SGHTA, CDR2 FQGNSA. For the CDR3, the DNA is TGTGCCAGCAGCTTATCGAGCGGGAGGGCCTTCGAGCAGTACTTC. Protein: CASSLSSGRAFEQYF.

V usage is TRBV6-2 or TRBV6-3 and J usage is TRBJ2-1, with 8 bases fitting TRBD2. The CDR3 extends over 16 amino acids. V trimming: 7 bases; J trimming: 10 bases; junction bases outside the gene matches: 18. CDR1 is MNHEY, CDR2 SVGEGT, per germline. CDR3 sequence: CASIRGRRAGDLEQFF. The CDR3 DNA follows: TGTGCCAGCATCAGGGGCCGACGAGCGGGGGATTTAGAGCAGTTCTTC.

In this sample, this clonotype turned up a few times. The CDR3 bases are TGTGCCAGCACCCCCTCCGGGACTCTCTACAATGAGCAGTTCTTC. The encoded protein is CASTPSGTLYNEQFF. The chain uses TRBV7-9 and TRBJ2-1, with TRBD2 as a possible D gene (6 bases). This CDR3 has 15 amino acids. With 7 bases removed from V and 3 bases from J, the gap between germline ends came to 16 bases. In germline, CDR1 is SEHNR, CDR2 FQNEAQ (reference sequence).

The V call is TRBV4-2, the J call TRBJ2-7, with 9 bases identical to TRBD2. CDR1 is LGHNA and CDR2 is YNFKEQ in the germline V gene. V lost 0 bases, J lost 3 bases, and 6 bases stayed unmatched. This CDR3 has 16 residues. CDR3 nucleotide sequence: TGTGCCAGCAGCCAAGATCCTAGCGGGAACTACTACGAGCAGTACTTC. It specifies CASSQDPSGNYYEQYF.

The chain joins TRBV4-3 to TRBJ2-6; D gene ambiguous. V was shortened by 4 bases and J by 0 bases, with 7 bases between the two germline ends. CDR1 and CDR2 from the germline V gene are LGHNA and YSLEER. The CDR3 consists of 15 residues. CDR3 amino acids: CASSPMHSGANVLTF. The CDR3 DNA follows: TGCGCCAGCAGCCCGATGCACTCTGGGGCCAACGTCCTGACTTTC.

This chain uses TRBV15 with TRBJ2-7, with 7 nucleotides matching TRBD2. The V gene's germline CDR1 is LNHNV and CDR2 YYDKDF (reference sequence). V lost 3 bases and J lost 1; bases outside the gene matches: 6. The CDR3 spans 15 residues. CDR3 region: CATSRGGYGSYEQYF. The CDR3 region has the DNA TGTGCCACCAGCAGGGGAGGGTACGGATCCTACGAGCAGTACTTC.

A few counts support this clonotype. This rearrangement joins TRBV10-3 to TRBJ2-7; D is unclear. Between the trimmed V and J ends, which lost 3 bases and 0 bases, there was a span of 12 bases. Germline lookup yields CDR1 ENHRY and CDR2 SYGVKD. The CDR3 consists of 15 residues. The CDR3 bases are TGTGCCATCAGTGATATGACCGCTAGCTCCTACGAGCAGTACTTC. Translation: CAISDMTASSYEQYF.

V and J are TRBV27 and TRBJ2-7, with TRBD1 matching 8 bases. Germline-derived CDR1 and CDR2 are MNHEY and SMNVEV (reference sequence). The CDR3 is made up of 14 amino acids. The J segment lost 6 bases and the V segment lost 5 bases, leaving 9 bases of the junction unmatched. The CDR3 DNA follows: TGTGCCAGCAGTATCGGACAGGGTCCCAGCGAGCAGTACTTC. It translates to CASSIGQGPSEQYF.

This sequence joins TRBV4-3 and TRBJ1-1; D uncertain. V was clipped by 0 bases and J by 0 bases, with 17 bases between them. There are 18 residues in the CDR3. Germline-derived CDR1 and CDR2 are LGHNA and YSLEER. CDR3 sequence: CASSQDLRTRLVNTEAFF. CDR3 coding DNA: TGCGCCAGCAGCCAAGATTTAAGGACTCGGTTAGTGAACACTGAAGCTTTCTTT.

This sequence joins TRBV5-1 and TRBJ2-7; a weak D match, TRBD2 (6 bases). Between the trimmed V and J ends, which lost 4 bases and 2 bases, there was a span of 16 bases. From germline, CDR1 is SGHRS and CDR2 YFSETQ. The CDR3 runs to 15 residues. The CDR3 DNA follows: TGCGCCAGCAGCCTGAAAGGGACTGGCACCTACGAGCAGTACTTC. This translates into CASSLKGTGTYEQYF.

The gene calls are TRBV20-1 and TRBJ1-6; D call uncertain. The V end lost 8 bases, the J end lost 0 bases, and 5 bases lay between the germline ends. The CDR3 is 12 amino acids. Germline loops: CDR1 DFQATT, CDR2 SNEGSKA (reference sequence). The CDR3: CSLSSYNSPLHF. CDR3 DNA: TGCAGTCTGAGCTCCTATAATTCACCCCTCCACTTT.

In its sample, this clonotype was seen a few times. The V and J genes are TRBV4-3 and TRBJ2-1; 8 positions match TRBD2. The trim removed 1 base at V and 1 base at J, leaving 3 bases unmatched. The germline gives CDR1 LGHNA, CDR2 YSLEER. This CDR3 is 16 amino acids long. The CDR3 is CASSQGSGGSYNEQFF. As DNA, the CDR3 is TGCGCCAGCAGCCAAGGGTCGGGGGGGTCCTACAATGAGCAGTTCTTC.

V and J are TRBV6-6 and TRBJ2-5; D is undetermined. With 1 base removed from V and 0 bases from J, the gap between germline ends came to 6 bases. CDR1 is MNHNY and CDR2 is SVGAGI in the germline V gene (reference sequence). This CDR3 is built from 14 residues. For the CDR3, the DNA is TGTGCCAGCAGTTACTGGCAGGACCAAGAGACCCAGTACTTC. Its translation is CASSYWQDQETQYF.

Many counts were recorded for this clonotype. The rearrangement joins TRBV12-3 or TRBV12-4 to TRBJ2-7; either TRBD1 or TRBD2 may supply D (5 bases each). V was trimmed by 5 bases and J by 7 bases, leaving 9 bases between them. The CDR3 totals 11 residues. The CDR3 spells CASSQGREQYF. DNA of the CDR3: TGTGCCAGCAGTCAGGGACGAGAGCAGTACTTC.

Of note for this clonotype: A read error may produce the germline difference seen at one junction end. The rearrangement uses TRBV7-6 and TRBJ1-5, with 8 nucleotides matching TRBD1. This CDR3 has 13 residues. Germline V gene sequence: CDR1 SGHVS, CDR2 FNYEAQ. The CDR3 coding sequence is TGTGCCAGCAGCCCAGGGGGCAATCGGCCCCAGCATTTT. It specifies CASSPGGNRPQHF.

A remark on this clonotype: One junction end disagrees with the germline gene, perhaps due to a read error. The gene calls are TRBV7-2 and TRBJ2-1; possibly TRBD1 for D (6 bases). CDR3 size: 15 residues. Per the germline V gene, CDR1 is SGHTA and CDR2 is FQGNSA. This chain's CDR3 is CAGSKPGEMGNEQFF. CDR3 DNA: TGTGCCGGCAGCAAACCAGGGGAGATGGGAAATGAGCAGTTCTTC.

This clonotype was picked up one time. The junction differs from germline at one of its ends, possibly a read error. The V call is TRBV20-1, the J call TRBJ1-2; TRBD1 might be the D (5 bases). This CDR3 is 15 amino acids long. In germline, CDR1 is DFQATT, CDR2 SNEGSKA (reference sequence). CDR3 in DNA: TGCGGTGCTAGAGATCTATGGGGCAAGTCTCATGGCTACACCTTC. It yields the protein CGARDLWGKSHGYTF.

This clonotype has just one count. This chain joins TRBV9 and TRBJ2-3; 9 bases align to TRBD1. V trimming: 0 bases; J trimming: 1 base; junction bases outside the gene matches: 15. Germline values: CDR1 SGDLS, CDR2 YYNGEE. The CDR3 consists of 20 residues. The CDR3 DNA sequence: TGTGCCAGCAGCGTAGTCCCGAAATTCCCGGGACAGGGATGCACAGATACGCAGTATTTT. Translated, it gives CASSVVPKFPGQGCTDTQYF.

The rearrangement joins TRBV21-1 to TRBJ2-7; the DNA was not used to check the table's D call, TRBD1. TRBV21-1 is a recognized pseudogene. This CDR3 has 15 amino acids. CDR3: CASSRSDRGGYEQYF. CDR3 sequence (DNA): TGTGCCAGCAGCAGATCGGACAGGGGAGGCTACGAGCAGTACTTC.

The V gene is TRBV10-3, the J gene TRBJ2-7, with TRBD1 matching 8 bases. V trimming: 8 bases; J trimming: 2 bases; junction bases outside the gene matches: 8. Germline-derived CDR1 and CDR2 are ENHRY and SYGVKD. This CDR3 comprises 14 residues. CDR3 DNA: TGTGCCATCGGGCCGAGGACAGGGACCTACGAGCAGTACTTC. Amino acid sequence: CAIGPRTGTYEQYF.

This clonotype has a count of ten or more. CDR3 protein: CASSFGQDQPQHF. CDR3 in DNA: TGTGCCAGCAGTTTTGGACAGGATCAGCCCCAGCATTTT. V gene TRBV12-3 or TRBV12-4 combines with J gene TRBJ1-5; 7 bases line up with TRBD1. Trimming removed 3 bases from V and 5 bases from J; junction bases left unmatched: 1. The CDR3 length is 13 residues.

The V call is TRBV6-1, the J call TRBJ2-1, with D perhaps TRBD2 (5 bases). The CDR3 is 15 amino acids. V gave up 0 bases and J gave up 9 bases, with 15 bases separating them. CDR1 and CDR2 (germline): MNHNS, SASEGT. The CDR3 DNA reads TGTGCCAGCAGTGAAGCGGGCGGGTTGGCTGGTGAGCAGTTCTTC. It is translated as CASSEAGGLAGEQFF.

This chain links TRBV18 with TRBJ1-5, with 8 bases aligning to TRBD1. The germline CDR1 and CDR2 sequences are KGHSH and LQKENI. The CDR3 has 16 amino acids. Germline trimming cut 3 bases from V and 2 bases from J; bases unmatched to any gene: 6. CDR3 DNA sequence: TGTGCCAGCTCACCTGACAGGGGTAGGGGCAATCAGCCCCAGCATTTT. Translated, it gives CASSPDRGRGNQPQHF.